One sample yielded the 32 T cell receptor beta chains listed below, sequenced in a study of shared clonotypes between healthy human individuals. Clones were sequenced by immunoSEQ multiplex PCR, and TCRdb holds only the in-frame ones, with some missing. The table records some 1,100,000 clones, approximately 80% of them present only once. The sample taken for sequencing was memory CD4+ T cells from PBMCs. The subset here: CD45RA-negative fraction. Receptor source: a man aged 18 to 30 in good health. Some clones in this sample may be carry-over from other donors' samples.

The chain employs TRBV4-2 and TRBJ1-4; 9 bases fit TRBD1. The CDR3 length is 16 residues. Germline trimming cut 0 bases from V and 7 bases from J; bases unmatched to any gene: 6. Germline V gene sequence: CDR1 LGHNA, CDR2 YNFKEQ. CDR3 DNA sequence: TGTGCCAGCAGCCAAGACCCGGGGACAGGGTCTGAAAAACTGTTTTTT. Protein product: CASSQDPGTGSEKLFF.

The J gene is TRBJ1-2, the V gene TRBV10-3, with TRBD1 matching over 7 bases. V shed 4 bases, J shed 0 bases, and the junction held 5 bases outside the gene matches. The V gene's germline CDR1 is ENHRY and CDR2 SYGVKD. This CDR3 is 15 amino acids long. CDR3 nucleotides: TGTGCCATCAGTGGGGGACAGAGCTCTAACTATGGCTACACCTTC. Its translation: CAISGGQSSNYGYTF.

The CDR3 loop is CARSPNTSGSGNTIYF. The CDR3 nucleotides read TGTGCCAGAAGCCCAAACACGTCCGGGTCTGGAAACACCATATATTTT. The chain couples TRBV5-3 to TRBJ1-3; D is unclear. TRBV5-3 is marked as an open reading frame, function uncertain. The V gene lost 4 bases and the J gene lost 1 base, with 15 bases spanning the gap. CDR3 length equals 16 residues.

The V call is TRBV28, the J call TRBJ2-7; unclear D gene. The CDR3 has 15 residues. Per germline, CDR1 MDHEN and CDR2 SYDVKM. V was shortened by 5 bases and J by 1 base, with 15 bases between the two germline ends. The CDR3 spells CASSKGQLLSYEQYF. CDR3 nucleotides: TGTGCCAGCAGTAAAGGGCAGCTTTTATCCTACGAGCAGTACTTC.

This clone was seen at least ten times. This chain uses TRBV28 with TRBJ1-4; TRBD1 is a possible D gene (5 bases). V was pared by 5 bases and J by 8 bases, with 15 bases between. Germline V gene data show CDR1 as MDHEN and CDR2 as SYDVKM. This CDR3 is 14 amino acids long. The CDR3 sequence: CASSPSGQEEKLFF. The CDR3 DNA follows: TGTGCCAGCAGTCCCTCGGGGCAGGAGGAAAAACTGTTTTTT.

The chain employs TRBV2 and TRBJ1-3; tentative D call: TRBD1 (5 bases). The germline gives CDR1 SNHLY, CDR2 FYNNEI. The CDR3 runs to 14 residues. The ends were cut back, 6 bases at V and 4 bases at J, with 13 bases in the middle. CDR3 in amino acids: CASREGSRGNTIYF. The CDR3 DNA follows: TGTGCCAGCAGGGAGGGGTCGCGGGGAAACACCATATATTTT.

This clone has at least ten counts. The gene calls are TRBV18 and TRBJ2-5; TRBD1 is a possible D gene (6 bases). V was trimmed by 3 bases and J by 5 bases, leaving 13 bases between them. CDR1 is KGHSH, CDR2 LQKENI, per germline. This CDR3 region has 14 residues. The CDR3 DNA reads TGTGCCAGCTCACCGGGGCAGGGGATGGAGACCCAGTACTTC. It encodes CASSPGQGMETQYF.

V and J are TRBV21-1 and TRBJ2-2; the table's D gene call, TRBD2, was not cross checked with the DNA. TRBV21-1 is assigned pseudogene status. CDR3 size: 14 residues. This CDR3 reads CASRTTRSTGELFF. The CDR3 DNA reads as TGTGCCAGCAGGACCACCCGGAGCACCGGGGAGCTGTTTTTT.

This chain links TRBV2 with TRBJ2-7; D may be TRBD1 or TRBD2 (5 bases each). CDR1 SNHLY and CDR2 FYNNEI come from the germline V gene. The V and J ends lost 6 bases and 0 bases respectively, with 15 bases between them. The length of the CDR3 is 15 residues. The CDR3 nucleotides are TGTGCCAGCAGCCCGGGGCGGTTTAGCTCCTACGAGCAGTACTTC. This codes for CASSPGRFSSYEQYF.

This rearrangement joins TRBV11-2 to TRBJ2-5; 8 positions match TRBD2. The CDR3 contains 15 residues. The germline gives CDR1 SGHAT, CDR2 FQNNGV. V lost 2 bases to trimming and J lost 3 bases; unmatched junction nucleotides: 5. This CDR3 reads CASSLSTGGKETQYF. CDR3 DNA: TGTGCCAGCAGCTTATCGACGGGAGGGAAAGAGACCCAGTACTTC.

The chain carries TRBV2 and TRBJ2-5; tentatively, D is TRBD2 (5 bases). The germline V gene has CDR1 SNHLY and CDR2 FYNNEI. Trimming cost V 5 bases and J 5 bases, with 12 bases left between them. The CDR3 runs to 13 residues. As DNA, the CDR3 is TGTGCCAGCAGTCAAGGAGGCCCCGAGACCCAGTACTTC. This sequence encodes CASSQGGPETQYF.

The chain links TRBV11-2 to TRBJ2-7; D perhaps matches TRBD2 (6 bases). V was pared by 5 bases and J by 2 bases, with 16 bases between. The CDR3 has 15 residues. CDR1 SGHAT and CDR2 FQNNGV come from the germline V gene. CDR3 nucleotides: TGTGCCAGCAGCCGGGGGATGACAGAAACCTACGAGCAGTACTTC. It yields the protein CASSRGMTETYEQYF.

The gene calls are TRBV29-1 and TRBJ2-3; possible D gene TRBD2, 5 bases. CDR3 length equals 12 residues. The germline CDR1 and CDR2 sequences are SQVTM and ANQGSEA. Trimming took off 7 bases at V and 4 bases at J, with 12 bases between the two ends. The CDR3 nucleotides read TGCAGCGCCCGGGCCGGGGCAGATACGCAGTATTTT. Translated: CSARAGADTQYF.

About this clone itself: Other DNA sequences within the sample encode an identical CDR3. This chain links TRBV18 with TRBJ1-1; D is uncertain. With 4 bases removed from V and 1 base from J, the gap between germline ends came to 7 bases. Germline loops: CDR1 KGHSH, CDR2 LQKENI. The CDR3 is made up of 13 amino acids. The CDR3 spells CASSQGGNTEAFF. In DNA form, the CDR3 reads TGTGCCAGCTCACAGGGTGGGAACACTGAAGCTTTCTTT.

This clone has only a few counts. CDR3 DNA: TGTGCCAGCAGTTTAAGAGGGAGGCCCCTCTACGAGCAGTACTTC. This encodes CASSLRGRPLYEQYF. The genes are TRBV27 and TRBJ2-7; possibly TRBD2 for D (6 bases). Germline V CDR1 and CDR2: MNHEY, SMNVEV (reference sequence). V lost 2 bases to trimming and J lost 3 bases, with 14 bases between them. There are 15 residues in the CDR3.

V is TRBV5-6 and J is TRBJ1-5; 9 bases agree with TRBD1. The germline gives CDR1 SGHDT, CDR2 YYEEEE. This CDR3 comprises 18 residues. The V gene end was trimmed by 0 bases and the J gene end by 2 bases; junction bases not matched to a gene: 9. The CDR3 coding sequence is TGTGCCAGCAGCTTGGGGACAGGGGTTTTACGAGGCAATCAGCCCCAGCATTTT. Protein: CASSLGTGVLRGNQPQHF.

The rearrangement joins TRBV7-2 to TRBJ2-5; D unresolved. V was pared by 5 bases and J by 1 base, with 14 bases between. Germline V gene sequence: CDR1 SGHTA, CDR2 FQGNSA. This CDR3 is 15 amino acids long. In DNA form, the CDR3 reads TGTGCCAGCAGCCCGCGTGATGGATCCCAAGAGACCCAGTACTTC. It encodes CASSPRDGSQETQYF.

A few counts support this clone. This chain links TRBV18 with TRBJ1-3; 7 nucleotides agree with TRBD1. The V and J ends lost 3 bases and 4 bases, in that order; junction bases with no gene match: 6. The CDR3 is 15 amino acids. CDR1 KGHSH and CDR2 LQKENI come from the germline V gene. The chain's CDR3 is CASSPSGTVGNTIYF. DNA for the CDR3: TGTGCCAGCTCACCTTCCGGGACAGTCGGAAACACCATATATTTT. Full variable domain (remainder filled in from reference TRBV18 and TRBJ1-3): NAGVMQNPRHLVRRRGQEARLRCSPMKGHSHVYWYRQLPEEGLKFMVYLQKENIIDESGMPKERFSAEFPKEGPSILRIQQVVRGDSAAYFCASSPSGTVGNTIYFGEGSWLTVV.

V usage is TRBV18 and J usage is TRBJ2-7, with 11 nucleotides matching TRBD2. This CDR3 spans 14 amino acids. From germline, CDR1 is KGHSH and CDR2 LQKENI. J gave up 6 bases and V 2 bases, and 3 bases lay outside the gene matches. The CDR3, as DNA: TGTGCCAGCTCACCAACTAGCGGGAGATCCGAGCAGTACTTC. Translated: CASSPTSGRSEQYF.

The rearrangement joins TRBV18 to TRBJ2-1, with D possibly matching TRBD1 (6 bases). This CDR3 contains 15 residues. V was cut by 6 bases and J by 4 bases, with 16 bases left in between. Germline V gene data show CDR1 as KGHSH and CDR2 as LQKENI. CDR3 amino acids: CASSEQGTGYNEQFF. CDR3 DNA: TGTGCCAGCTCGGAGCAAGGTACAGGGTACAATGAGCAGTTCTTC.

This clone was detected once. CDR3 sequence (DNA): TGCGCCAGCAGCTTGGCGGCGGTTGCCTACAATGAGCAGTTCTTC. Translation: CASSLAAVAYNEQFF. This chain joins TRBV5-1 and TRBJ2-1, with D unclear. Germline lookup yields CDR1 SGHRS and CDR2 YFSETQ. CDR3 length: 15 residues. The germline V and J ends were trimmed by 0 bases and 2 bases, with 9 bases remaining between them.

The CDR3 loop reads CASSPRISEAFF. CDR3 DNA: TGTGCCAGCAGTCCCCGAATCTCTGAAGCTTTCTTT. J is TRBJ1-1 and V is TRBV28, with D hard to call. Germline loops: CDR1 MDHEN, CDR2 SYDVKM. This CDR3 has 12 residues. The V and J ends lost 5 bases and 6 bases respectively, with 10 bases between them.

The chain is built from TRBV6-1 and TRBJ2-3; D not certain. The CDR3 totals 13 residues. Germline-derived CDR1 and CDR2 are MNHNS and SASEGT. Trimming cost V 1 base and J 1 base, with 3 bases left between them. The CDR3 sequence: CASSEVRTDTQYF. The CDR3 DNA reads TGTGCCAGCAGTGAAGTCCGCACAGATACGCAGTATTTT.

The V gene is TRBV6-5, the J gene TRBJ2-5; D may be TRBD1 or TRBD2 (5 bases each). This CDR3 comprises 13 residues. V shed 6 bases and J shed 4 bases, with 12 bases lying between them. The germline gives CDR1 MNHEY, CDR2 SVGAGI. CDR3 residues: CASSRGTIETQYF. The CDR3 DNA reads as TGTGCCAGCAGCCGAGGGACCATAGAGACCCAGTACTTC.

The chain is built from TRBV6-5 and TRBJ1-2; TRBD1 matches at 10 bases. The CDR3 extends over 15 amino acids. Germline CDR1 and CDR2: MNHEY and SVGAGI. V was clipped by 4 bases and J by 4 bases; unmatched bases: 6. This CDR3 reads CASSSWGDRGYGYTF. For the CDR3, the DNA is TGTGCCAGCAGTTCCTGGGGGGACAGGGGCTATGGCTACACCTTC.

V and J are TRBV6-1 and TRBJ1-3, with 10 bases fitting TRBD1. The CDR3 runs to 15 residues. Trimming removed 6 bases from V and 4 bases from J; junction bases left unmatched: 6. Germline V gene data show CDR1 as MNHNS and CDR2 as SASEGT. The CDR3 protein is CASSLTGGKGNTIYF. DNA of the CDR3: TGTGCCAGCAGCTTGACAGGGGGCAAAGGAAACACCATATATTTT.

The rearrangement joins TRBV4-1 to TRBJ1-5, with 8 positions matching TRBD1. The ends lost 3 bases at V and 3 bases at J; junction bases unmatched: 7. CDR3 length: 16 residues. The germline CDR1 and CDR2 sequences are MGHRA and YSYEKL. CDR3 in DNA: TGCGCCAGCAGCCACTGGACAGGGCTACACAATCAGCCCCAGCATTTT. Its translation: CASSHWTGLHNQPQHF.

The V call is TRBV6-1, the J call TRBJ2-7, with 14 bases aligning to TRBD2. J gave up 3 bases and V 3 bases, and 7 bases lay outside the gene matches. The CDR3 consists of 17 residues. Looked up from germline, CDR1 is MNHNS and CDR2 is SASEGT. The CDR3 DNA follows: TGTGCCAGCAGTGAGAGACTAGCGGGAGGGGCGATCTACGAGCAGTACTTC. It is translated as CASSERLAGGAIYEQYF.

The CDR3: CASSLLVAGRNNEQFF. In nucleotides, the CDR3 is TGTGCCAGCAGCTTATTGGTAGCGGGACGAAACAATGAGCAGTTCTTC. The J gene is TRBJ2-1, the V gene TRBV11-2; 8 bases match TRBD2. Germline loops: CDR1 SGHAT, CDR2 FQNNGV. The length of the CDR3 is 16 residues. V lost 2 bases to trimming and J lost 5 bases; unmatched junction nucleotides: 8.

In this sample, this clone turned up a few times. The chain combines TRBV29-1 with TRBJ1-1; the match to TRBD1 covers 7 bases. Trimming at V came to 7 bases and at J to 7 bases, leaving 6 bases not matched to a gene. CDR1 and CDR2 (germline): SQVTM, ANQGSEA. The CDR3 totals 11 residues. CDR3 loop: CSAVWTGEAFF. CDR3 DNA: TGCAGCGCTGTATGGACAGGTGAAGCTTTCTTT.

The chain carries TRBV9 and TRBJ2-7; 7 positions agree with TRBD1. Germline V gives CDR1 SGDLS, CDR2 YYNGEE. The V segment lost 4 bases and the J segment 2 bases; nucleotides outside the gene matches: 15. This CDR3 region has 17 residues. The CDR3 DNA reads TGTGCCAGCAGCCCCCAGGGGGTGGCAGGGGAGACCTACGAGCAGTACTTC. Translating it yields CASSPQGVAGETYEQYF.

This chain links TRBV4-1 with TRBJ2-5, with D perhaps TRBD2 (5 bases). The closer fit of TRBJ2-7 to the DNA end suggests the J call may be wrong. The CDR3 runs 16 residues. Germline-derived CDR1 and CDR2 are MGHRA and YSYEKL. CDR3 sequence (DNA): TGCGCCAGCAGCCAAGGACTAAACCCCGACTACGACGAGCAGTACTTC. This gives the protein CASSQGLNPDYDEQYF.